Presented here are 18 T cell receptor beta chains from one specimen sequenced in a study of T cells after yellow fever vaccination (dated by TCRdb to about 2019). The library came from 5' RACE. Sequencing used an Illumina NovaSeq 6000. TCRdb's own reprocessing of the public reads used fastp at Q25 and MiXCR and kept productive beta chains. Each entry merges the rows of one CDR3 protein and shows their most common DNA and genes. In this sample the table shows 300,000 or so distinct CDR3 sequences, 4% of which occur a single time. The ten biggest clones cover less than 25% of the sample. Reading the label with the study, this specimen's treatment or condition is: live attenuated yellow fever vaccine strain. Specimen: PBMCs, collected 5 days after the yellow fever booster vaccination. Receptors were obtained from a man younger than 35 who received the YFV17D yellow fever vaccine.

This clonotype was seen at least ten times. The CDR3: CASSFYKFDRSSGNTIYF. In DNA, the CDR3 is TGCGCCAGCAGCTTCTACAAATTCGACCGGAGCTCTGGAAACACCATATATTTT. This chain joins TRBV4-1 and TRBJ1-3; no firm D call. The germline CDR1 and CDR2 sequences are MGHRA and YSYEKL. The CDR3 has 18 amino acids. The V end lost 5 bases, the J end lost 0 bases, and 20 bases lay between the germline ends.

This clonotype turned up a few times. The gene calls are TRBV20-1 and TRBJ2-5; D may be TRBD1 (6 bases). The V gene's germline CDR1 is DFQATT and CDR2 SNEGSKA (reference sequence). This CDR3 comprises 15 residues. Between the trimmed V and J ends, which lost 6 bases and 1 base, there was a span of 18 bases. CDR3 DNA: TGCAGTGCCCCCGTCGGGACATCTTTCCAAGAGACCCAGTACTTC. This encodes CSAPVGTSFQETQYF.

This clonotype was counted a few times. The chain has TRBV7-6 and TRBJ2-5, with D hard to call. Germline CDR1 SGHVS, CDR2 FNYEAQ. The CDR3 spans 14 residues. Trimming pared 1 base from V and 5 bases from J, leaving 11 bases between. In nucleotides, the CDR3 is TGTGCCAGCAGCTTAGGCTTCAGCACGGAGACCCAGTACTTC. Translated: CASSLGFSTETQYF.

This clonotype was seen ten or more times. The chain recombines TRBV20-1 with TRBJ2-4; D possibly matches TRBD1 or TRBD2 (5 bases each). Per germline, CDR1 DFQATT and CDR2 SNEGSKA (reference sequence). CDR3 length: 15 amino acids. V lost 4 bases and J 0 bases, leaving 13 bases between the germline ends. CDR3 amino acids: CSAITGTLAKNIQYF. In nucleotides, the CDR3 is TGCAGTGCTATTACCGGGACCTTAGCCAAAAACATTCAGTACTTC.

This clonotype occurred a few times. The chain is built from TRBV12-3 or TRBV12-4 and TRBJ1-2; 7 bases align to TRBD1. The ends lost 6 bases at V and 7 bases at J; junction bases unmatched: 11. This CDR3 is 14 amino acids long. CDR3 in DNA: TGTGCCAGCAGCTACACAGGGGTCGCCGCTGGCTACACCTTC. Amino acids: CASSYTGVAAGYTF.

This chain links TRBV4-3 with TRBJ2-4; D might be TRBD1 (6 bases). The CDR3 has 15 residues. V was clipped by 4 bases and J by 8 bases, with 18 bases between them. Germline-derived CDR1 and CDR2 are LGHNA and YSLEER. DNA for the CDR3: TGCGCCAGCAGCCGGTTCAGGGGCGCTGGGGACATTCAGTACTTC. This codes for CASSRFRGAGDIQYF.

V usage is TRBV12-3 or TRBV12-4 and J usage is TRBJ2-5, with TRBD2 matching over 9 bases. This CDR3 spans 15 amino acids. J gave up 2 bases and V 7 bases, and 8 bases lay outside the gene matches. Here the CDR3 DNA reads TGTGCCAGCACTACCCACCTAGCGGGGCAAGAGACCCAGTACTTC. Its translation is CASTTHLAGQETQYF.

CDR3: CASSLQDSAVVDTQYF. The CDR3 DNA reads TGTGCCAGCAGCCTCCAAGACAGCGCGGTGGTGGATACGCAGTATTTT. The chain combines TRBV9 with TRBJ2-3; D might be TRBD1 (5 bases). The CDR3 extends over 16 amino acids. Looked up from germline, CDR1 is SGDLS and CDR2 is YYNGEE. V was pared by 4 bases and J by 6 bases, with 21 bases between. The full variable domain, completed using reference TRBV9 and TRBJ2-3, is DSGVTQTPKHLITATGQRVTLRCSPRSGDLSVYWYQQSLDQGLQFLIQYYNGEERAKGNILERFSAQQFPDLHSELNLSSLELGDSALYFCASSLQDSAVVDTQYFGPGTRLTVL.

This clonotype was recorded a few times. The V and J genes are TRBV7-2 and TRBJ2-1; 10 bases align to TRBD1. CDR1 is SGHTA, CDR2 FQGNSA, per germline. CDR3 size: 15 residues. Trimming removed 1 base from V and 7 bases from J; junction bases left unmatched: 4. The CDR3 spells CASSLVGTGANEQFF. CDR3 nucleotide sequence: TGTGCCAGCAGCTTAGTAGGGACAGGGGCTAATGAGCAGTTCTTC.

This clonotype turned up a few times. Its ends do not fully match the called genes, so a read error is possible. The chain's CDR3 is CASSEDRMDYGYTF. CDR3 in DNA: TGTGCCAGCAGCGAAGATCGGATGGACTATGGCTACACCTTC. The chain is built from TRBV14 and TRBJ1-2; unclear D gene. Germline CDR1 reads SGHDN; CDR2 reads FVKESK. The CDR3 loop spans 14 amino acids. Full variable domain (rest looked up from reference TRBV14 and TRBJ1-2): EAGVTQFPSHSVIEKGQTVTLRCDPISGHDNLYWYRRVMGKEIKFLLHFVKESKQDESGMPNNRFLAERTGGTYSTLKVQPAELEDSGVYFCASSEDRMDYGYTFGSGTRLTVV.

This clonotype was detected ten times or more. CDR3 loop: CASTVQNDYGYTF. The CDR3 DNA sequence: TGTGCCAGCACCGTACAGAATGACTATGGCTACACCTTC. The J gene is TRBJ1-2, the V gene TRBV12-3 or TRBV12-4; D is unresolved. Trimming cost V 7 bases and J 3 bases, with 12 bases left between them. The CDR3 is 13 residues long.

In this sample, this clonotype turned up a few times. The gene calls are TRBV7-6 and TRBJ2-2; tentatively, D is TRBD1 (5 bases). This CDR3 comprises 16 residues. Germline V lookup: CDR1 SGHVS, CDR2 FNYEAQ. The V gene lost 3 bases and the J gene lost 2 bases, with 13 bases spanning the gap. CDR3 loop: CASSFLQGANTGELFF. For the CDR3, the DNA is TGTGCCAGCAGCTTCCTCCAAGGGGCCAACACCGGGGAGCTGTTTTTT.

In its sample, this clonotype was seen a few times. The chain carries TRBV3-1 and TRBJ2-1; D is unresolved. The ends were cut back, 1 base at V and 9 bases at J, with 7 bases in the middle. Germline values: CDR1 LGHDT, CDR2 YNNKEL (reference sequence). The length of the CDR3 is 12 residues. The CDR3 region has the DNA TGTGCCAGCAGCCAAGCTGTGCGTGAGCAGTTCTTC. It specifies CASSQAVREQFF.

This clonotype was counted a few times. This chain joins TRBV20-1 and TRBJ1-2; 9 bases fit TRBD1. The ends lost 5 bases at V and 3 bases at J; junction bases unmatched: 7. The germline gives CDR1 DFQATT, CDR2 SNEGSKA (reference sequence). The CDR3 has 14 residues. DNA for the CDR3: TGCAGTGCTGGACAGGGGATGGGATACTATGGCTACACCTTC. Protein: CSAGQGMGYYGYTF.

This clonotype appeared a few times. The rearrangement uses TRBV7-2 and TRBJ2-7, with no clear D. The V end was cut by 1 base, the J end by 5 bases, with 15 bases between. Germline V gene lookup returns CDR1 SGHTA and CDR2 FQGNSA. The CDR3 is 15 amino acids. CDR3 DNA sequence: TGTGCCAGCAGCTTAGGGTCGGGCCCTTGGAACGAGCAGTACGTC. This codes for CASSLGSGPWNEQYV.

V and J are TRBV5-1 and TRBJ1-1; the D gene is possibly TRBD1 (6 bases). The CDR3 consists of 15 residues. Germline V gene sequence: CDR1 SGHRS, CDR2 YFSETQ. V lost 4 bases and J lost 1, with 14 bases in between. This CDR3 is CASSPMPGENTEAFF. The CDR3 DNA reads as TGCGCCAGCAGCCCCATGCCAGGGGAGAACACTGAAGCTTTCTTT.

The rearrangement links TRBV5-1 to TRBJ2-5; D could derive from TRBD1 or TRBD2 (5 bases each). The V end lost 3 bases, the J end lost 7 bases, and 16 bases lay between the germline ends. The CDR3 spans 14 residues. CDR1 and CDR2 (germline): SGHRS, YFSETQ. The CDR3 reads CASSSDSPEGTQYF. CDR3 nucleotide sequence: TGCGCCAGCAGCTCTGACAGCCCCGAGGGGACCCAGTACTTC.

The chain recombines TRBV5-1 with TRBJ2-5; 7 nucleotides align to TRBD2. Trimming took 4 bases from V and 1 from J; bases not matched to a gene: 7. The CDR3 sequence is 15 residues long. Germline CDR1 is SGHRS and CDR2 is YFSETQ. CDR3 in amino acids: CASSTMGGFQETQYF. In nucleotides, the CDR3 is TGCGCCAGCAGCACCATGGGGGGGTTCCAAGAGACCCAGTACTTC.